This is a list of T cell receptor beta chains from one sample in a study of vaccination effects on CD4 cells after COVID-19. These receptors are not linked to any known antigen. Profiling relied on immunoSEQ multiplex PCR, and the TCRdb table lists in-frame clones only, not all of them. The sample has 65,000 to 90,000 clones, 78% seen once. Here the sequenced sample was CD4+ T cells from PBMCs cultured with SARS-CoV-2 spike peptides, taken before COVID-19 vaccination. The receptor source for this set is a human donor who received a COVID-19 vaccine. The CDR3 runs from the conserved cysteine through the conserved F or W. D genes are given only for firm matches. Expanded clones get a size class; other rows say once, few or many, or leave the size out.

TRBV5-6,TRBJ2-5,.,.,CASRRTVNQETQYF,TGTGCCAGCAGACGGACAGTTAACCAAGAGACCCAGTACTTC
TRBV24-1,TRBJ2-3,TRBD2,.,CATSVSGGRRDTQYF,TGTGCCACCAGTGTCTCGGGGGGGCGGCGGGATACGCAGTATTTT
TRBV5-1,TRBJ1-2,TRBD1,.,CASSLGQGAGDYGYTF,TGCGCCAGCAGCTTGGGCCAGGGGGCAGGGGACTATGGCTACACCTTC
TRBV7-2,TRBJ1-1,.,.,CASSLQGNTEAFF,TGTGCCAGCAGCTTACAGGGGAACACTGAAGCTTTCTTT
TRBV24-1,TRBJ2-3,.,once,CATSDPDRIARDTQYF,TGTGCCACCAGTGATCCCGACCGAATAGCCAGGGATACGCAGTATTTT
TRBV6-5,TRBJ1-4,TRBD1,.,CASTQGAVSLEKLFF,TGTGCCAGCACCCAGGGGGCGGTTAGTCTTGAAAAACTGTTTTTT
TRBV25-1,TRBJ1-1,.,.,CASSGAQNTEAFF,TGTGCCAGCAGCGGGGCCCAGAACACTGAAGCTTTCTTT
TRBV2,TRBJ2-5,TRBD1,once,CSNRGLGTQYF,TGTTCCAACAGGGGGCTCGGGACCCAGTACTTC
TRBV5-4,TRBJ1-2,TRBD1,.,CASSFFLTGVDGYTF,TGTGCCAGCAGCTTTTTTTTGACAGGGGTGGACGGCTACACCTTC
TRBV18,TRBJ2-5,TRBD1,once,CASSPGSTGEATQYF,TGTGCCAGCTCACCCGGATCGACAGGGGAGGCGACCCAGTACTTC
TRBV4-1,TRBJ1-1,.,.,CASSYRSMNTEAFF,TGCGCCAGCAGCTACAGGAGTATGAACACTGAAGCTTTCTTT
TRBV4-1,TRBJ1-2,.,.,CASSQERSGSNYGYTF,TGCGCCAGCAGCCAAGAAAGATCCGGTTCTAACTATGGCTACACCTTC
TRBV19,TRBJ1-1,.,few,CASSAQEKTEAFF,TGTGCCAGTAGCGCACAGGAGAAGACTGAAGCTTTCTTT
TRBV12-5,TRBJ2-5,.,.,CASGFLQGAQETQYF,TGTGCTAGTGGTTTTTTGCAGGGAGCCCAAGAGACCCAGTACTTC
TRBV2,TRBJ1-6,.,.,CASRGEGAGNSPLHF,TGTGCCAGCAGAGGAGAGGGCGCGGGGAATTCACCCCTCCACTTT
TRBV5-1,TRBJ2-5,.,.,CASSLDQIQETQYF,TGCGCCAGCAGCTTGGATCAGATTCAAGAGACCCAGTACTTC
TRBV3-1/TRBV3-2,TRBJ2-1,TRBD2,.,CASSQDRGVLYNEQFF,TGTGCCAGCAGCCAGGACCGGGGGGTCCTCTACAATGAGCAGTTCTTC
TRBV18,TRBJ2-1,TRBD1,.,CASSTGQGLYNEQFF,TGTGCCAGCTCAACCGGACAGGGGCTTTACAATGAGCAGTTCTTC
TRBV18,TRBJ2-1,.,.,CASSPRFGNEQFF,TGTGCCAGCTCACCACGGTTCGGCAATGAGCAGTTCTTC
TRBV7-9,TRBJ1-1,TRBD1,.,CASSPTGGDLGAFF,TGTGCCAGCAGCCCGACAGGGGGCGATTTGGGCGCTTTCTTT
TRBV14,TRBJ1-1,TRBD1,.,CASSPPPGQGALEAFF,TGTGCCAGCAGCCCACCCCCCGGACAGGGGGCCCTTGAAGCTTTCTTT
TRBV29-1,TRBJ1-5,TRBD1,.,CSVAVTGTGHNQPQHF,TGCAGCGTTGCAGTAACCGGGACAGGTCACAATCAGCCCCAGCATTTT
TRBV5-6,TRBJ2-5,TRBD1,.,CASSTDRAETQYF,TGTGCCAGCAGCACGGACAGGGCGGAGACCCAGTACTTC
TRBV11-1,TRBJ1-1,.,.,CASSSWGTEAFF,TGTGCCAGCAGCTCATGGGGGACTGAAGCTTTCTTT
TRBV12-3/TRBV12-4,TRBJ1-3,.,.,CASSTGRGNTIYF,TGTGCCAGCTCAACAGGCAGGGGAAACACCATATATTTT
TRBV6-5,TRBJ2-1,.,.,CASGVTNEQFF,TGTGCCAGCGGCGTGACGAATGAGCAGTTCTTC
TRBV7-9,TRBJ1-4,.,.,CASSIREGSEKLFF,TGTGCCAGCAGCATCAGGGAGGGGAGTGAAAAACTGTTTTTT
TRBV19,TRBJ2-3,.,.,CASTPNGVGTDTQYF,TGTGCCAGTACCCCTAACGGGGTGGGGACAGATACGCAGTATTTT
TRBV19,TRBJ1-6,.,few,CASRQNSNSPLHF,TGTGCCAGTAGGCAGAACTCTAATTCACCCCTCCACTTT
TRBV7-9,TRBJ2-3,.,once,CASSFDSTDTQYF,TGTGCCAGCAGCTTCGACAGCACAGATACGCAGTATTTT
TRBV6-4,TRBJ1-2,.,few,CASSESGAGYGYTF,TGTGCCAGCAGTGAATCAGGGGCGGGCTATGGCTACACCTTC
TRBV9,TRBJ2-2,TRBD2,few,CASSVGLAGTNTGELFF,TGTGCCAGCAGCGTAGGTCTAGCGGGGACGAACACCGGGGAGCTGTTTTTT
TRBV5-1,TRBJ2-3,TRBD1,.,CASSYRTGPTDTQYF,TGCGCCAGCAGCTACAGGACAGGCCCCACAGATACGCAGTATTTT
TRBV2,TRBJ2-5,.,once,CAGHKTGQETQYF,TGTGCCGGACACAAGACAGGCCAAGAGACCCAGTACTTC
TRBV14,TRBJ1-2,.,.,CASSRQGVGGGYTF,TGTGCCAGCAGCCGCCAGGGCGTCGGGGGAGGCTACACCTTC
TRBV19,TRBJ1-1,.,.,CASSIGRENTEAFF,TGTGCCAGTAGTATAGGCCGGGAGAACACTGAAGCTTTCTTT
TRBV28,TRBJ2-2,.,few,CASGLISGTGELFF,TGTGCCAGCGGCTTAATTAGCGGCACCGGGGAGCTGTTTTTT
TRBV9,TRBJ2-3,TRBD2,.,CASSAPGLAGISTDTQYF,TGTGCCAGCAGCGCGCCGGGACTAGCGGGGATTAGCACAGATACGCAGTATTTT
TRBV7-9,TRBJ1-6,TRBD1,.,CASSPDRDHSPLHF,TGTGCCAGCAGCCCGGACAGGGACCATTCACCCCTCCACTTT
TRBV6-5,TRBJ2-3,TRBD1,.,CASRLTGGRTDTQYF,TGTGCCAGCAGACTAACAGGGGGCAGGACAGATACGCAGTATTTT
TRBV19,TRBJ1-4,TRBD1,.,CASTGQGFKEKLFF,TGTGCCAGTACAGGACAGGGCTTCAAGGAAAAACTGTTTTTT